This T cell receptor (beta chain) was sequenced during a study of shared clonotypes between healthy human individuals. V was cut by 3 bases and J by 4 bases, with 12 bases left in between. Germline CDR1 SEHNR, CDR2 FQNEAQ (reference sequence). The CDR3 is 14 amino acids. Naivety among CD8 cells was defined by CD45RO negativity and positive CCR7 selection, thereby excluding terminally differentiated effector memory CD45RA+ cells. Recent acute infections and vaccinations were absent in the healthy HIV-negative adult donors. Over several immunoSEQ plates, each subset's genomic DNA was distributed in even portions. Profiling relied on immunoSEQ multiplex PCR, and the TCRdb table lists in-frame clones only, not all of them. The repertoire has about 2 million clones, approximately 94% of them found once; the top ten carry more than 0.95%.

The V and J genes are TRBV7-9 and TRBJ1-1; no reliable D call. The sample comprised naive CD8+ T cells sorted from blood. The TCR was taken from a man aged 18 to 29 in good health. The CDR3 coding sequence is TGTGCCAGCAGCTTCTCAGGTTTAGGCACTGAAGCTTTCTTT. It specifies CASSFSGLGTEAFF.